This T cell receptor beta chain was recorded in a study of persistence of HIV-infected CD4 T cells. Turning to the study itself: CD4+ T cells responding to CMV or HIV-1 Gag were isolated.

Cells were stimulated with overlapping HIV-1 Gag 15-mer peptides. CD40L-negative CD69-negative CD45RO-high memory CD4+ T cells were sorted as populations depleted of antigen-responding cells. These HIV-1-infected adults initiated suppressive ART in chronic infection. CD8+ T cells were removed from PBMCs prior to stimulation. The immunoSEQ assay was version 4, run in survey mode. Measured with immunoSEQ multiplex PCR; TCRdb has only the in-frame clones, and not every one. The sample lists about 40,000 clones; around three quarters were seen once. This CDR3 is 15 amino acids long. Germline-derived CDR1 and CDR2 are KGHSH and LQKENI. Germline trimming cut 2 bases from V and 4 bases from J; bases unmatched to any gene: 2. Study observations and caveats: CMV- and Gag-responding cells had lower TCRbeta richness than CD3/CD28-responding cells.

Remarks on this clone: What it binds is not known.

The receptor was derived from an adult man with HIV who was CMV-seropositive. Sequenced here: CD4+ T cells sorted from PBMCs after roughly 19-hour stimulation, sampled from a patient who received antiretroviral therapy. The chain recombines TRBV18 with TRBJ1-5; 10 bases map to TRBD1. The CDR3 sequence: CASSPWTGGNQPQHF. Written as DNA, the CDR3 is TGTGCCAGCTCACCATGGACAGGGGGGAATCAGCCCCAGCATTTT.